These 20 T cell receptor beta chains were sequenced from one sample in a study of T cell changes during pregnancy in multiple sclerosis. TCRdb's table, derived via immunoSEQ multiplex PCR, lists solely in-frame clones and lacks some. Of over 70,000 clones in the sample, about 94% were seen once. Specimen: peripheral blood, collected in the third trimester of pregnancy. The receptors stem from a female donor with multiple sclerosis, enrolled in a pregnancy study.

This clone was found a few times. This CDR3 reads CAWSNTGAGGTEAFF. CDR3 DNA: TGTGCCTGGAGTAACACAGGGGCCGGTGGCACTGAAGCTTTCTTT. The rearrangement joins TRBV30 to TRBJ1-1; 7 bases match TRBD1. Looked up from germline, CDR1 is GTSNPN and CDR2 is SVGIG (reference sequence). J was trimmed by 4 bases and V by 2 bases; bases with no gene match: 10. This CDR3 region has 15 residues.

The chain uses TRBV29-1 and TRBJ2-7; tentative D call: TRBD1 (6 bases). The CDR3 has 13 amino acids. Trimming shortened V by 4 bases and J by 1 base, and 11 bases separated the two germline ends. The germline V gene has CDR1 SQVTM and CDR2 ANQGSEA. CDR3 residues: CSVVPDRSYEQYF. For the CDR3, the DNA is TGCAGCGTTGTCCCGGACAGATCCTACGAGCAGTACTTC.

This sequence joins TRBV19 and TRBJ2-7; 9 positions agree with TRBD1. The trim removed 6 bases at V and 2 bases at J, leaving 8 bases unmatched. The CDR3 length is 15 residues. In germline, CDR1 is LNHDA, CDR2 SQIVND (reference sequence). CDR3 loop: CASSNPGQGTYEQYF. Here the CDR3 DNA reads TGTGCCAGTAGCAACCCGGGACAGGGAACCTACGAGCAGTACTTC.

The V call is TRBV27, the J call TRBJ2-2, with 7 bases lining up with TRBD1. J was trimmed by 2 bases and V by 6 bases; bases with no gene match: 3. CDR1 is MNHEY, CDR2 SMNVEV, per germline (reference sequence). This CDR3 has 14 residues. The CDR3 sequence is CASRKGGNTGELFF. The CDR3 DNA is TGTGCCAGCAGGAAAGGGGGCAACACCGGGGAGCTGTTTTTT.

V and J are TRBV6-1 and TRBJ2-5; 8 bases map to TRBD2. The CDR3 sequence is 14 residues long. J gave up 5 bases and V 3 bases, and 5 bases lay outside the gene matches. CDR1 is MNHNS and CDR2 is SASEGT in the germline V gene. CDR3 coding DNA: TGTGCCAGCAGTGAGGGAGCGGGAGTGGAGACCCAGTACTTC. Its protein product is CASSEGAGVETQYF.

V usage is TRBV19 and J usage is TRBJ1-1; D may be TRBD1 (5 bases). The germline V and J ends were trimmed by 1 base and 4 bases, with 13 bases remaining between them. CDR1 is LNHDA, CDR2 SQIVND, per germline (reference sequence). The CDR3 is made up of 15 amino acids. The CDR3 DNA is TGTGCCAGTAGTATAGGGGGCAGGATCAGCACTGAAGCTTTCTTT. Its translation: CASSIGGRISTEAFF.

This clone was seen once. V and J are TRBV28 and TRBJ2-7; 7 nucleotides align to TRBD1. The CDR3 is made up of 14 amino acids. V lost 3 bases and J lost 3; bases outside the gene matches: 5. Germline values: CDR1 MDHEN, CDR2 SYDVKM. DNA for the CDR3: TGTGCCAGCAGTTTCGGGACAGCATTCTACGAGCAGTACTTC. Residues: CASSFGTAFYEQYF.

This rearrangement joins TRBV2 to TRBJ2-7; a weak D match, TRBD1 (6 bases). V lost 6 bases and J lost 1, with 13 bases in between. This CDR3 is built from 14 residues. Looked up from germline, CDR1 is SNHLY and CDR2 is FYNNEI. The CDR3 region is CASSDSDRSYEQYF. CDR3 in DNA: TGTGCCAGCAGCGACTCCGACAGGTCCTACGAGCAGTACTTC. The full variable domain, rest sourced from reference TRBV2 and TRBJ2-7, is EPEVTQTPSHQVTQMGQEVILRCVPISNHLYFYWYRQILGQKVEFLVSFYNNEISEKSEIFDDQFSVERPDGSNFTLKIRSTKLEDSAMYFCASSDSDRSYEQYFGPGTRLTVT.

This chain joins TRBV7-9 and TRBJ2-1; 14 nucleotides align to TRBD2. This CDR3 contains 16 residues. V gave up 5 bases and J gave up 9 bases; unmatched junction bases: 9. Germline CDR1 and CDR2: SEHNR and FQNEAQ (reference sequence). CDR3 DNA sequence: TGTGCCAGCAGCCCGATTAGACTAGCGGGAGGGACTGAGCAGTTCTTC. It translates to CASSPIRLAGGTEQFF.

The sample holds one count of this clone. This chain links TRBV27 with TRBJ2-7, with D tentatively TRBD2 (6 bases). Trimming stripped 8 bases from V and 4 bases from J, with 24 bases between. CDR1 is MNHEY, CDR2 SMNVEV, per germline (reference sequence). The CDR3 covers 16 residues. CDR3 region: CASATPSRGGRYEQYF. The CDR3 DNA reads as TGTGCCAGCGCTACCCCCTCACGGGGAGGTAGGTACGAGCAGTACTTC.

The chain has TRBV14 and TRBJ2-7, with TRBD2 matching over 8 bases. The germline gives CDR1 SGHDN, CDR2 FVKESK. The V gene end was trimmed by 0 bases and the J gene end by 3 bases; junction bases not matched to a gene: 1. The CDR3 consists of 14 residues. The CDR3 DNA follows: TGTGCCAGCAGCCAAGACCGGGAGGGCTACGAGCAGTACTTC. As protein: CASSQDREGYEQYF.

This rearrangement joins TRBV19 to TRBJ2-1; no definite D call. The V gene's germline CDR1 is LNHDA and CDR2 SQIVND (reference sequence). This CDR3 is 13 amino acids long. V was cut by 3 bases and J by 4 bases, with 7 bases left in between. CDR3 bases: TGTGCCAGTAGTATCGGTCTTTACAATGAGCAGTTCTTC. This gives the protein CASSIGLYNEQFF.

This clone was seen a single time. V usage is TRBV10-1 and J usage is TRBJ1-2; TRBD1 matches 9 bases. CDR1 and CDR2 from the germline V gene are WNHNN and SYGVQD (reference sequence). The length of the CDR3 is 15 residues. The trim removed 3 bases at V and 6 bases at J, leaving 8 bases unmatched. Here the CDR3 DNA reads TGCGCCAGCAGTGATACGGGACAGGGCGTCAATGGCTACACCTTC. It codes for CASSDTGQGVNGYTF.

The rearrangement uses TRBV13 and TRBJ2-7, with 9 positions matching TRBD2. CDR1 is PRHDT and CDR2 is FYEKMQ in the germline V gene (reference sequence). V was pared by 6 bases and J by 0 bases, with 6 bases of the junction left unmatched. This CDR3 is built from 15 residues. The CDR3 DNA sequence: TGTGCCAGCAGGCGGCGGGAGGGGGACTCCTACGAGCAGTACTTC. Its protein product is CASRRREGDSYEQYF.

The chain couples TRBV28 to TRBJ2-5, with D possibly matching TRBD1 (6 bases). CDR1 and CDR2 (germline): MDHEN, SYDVKM. Trimming took off 4 bases at V and 5 bases at J, with 8 bases between the two ends. The CDR3 loop spans 12 amino acids. CDR3 DNA: TGTGCCAGCAGTTCAGACAGGGAGACCCAGTACTTC. Encoded protein: CASSSDRETQYF.

V is TRBV28 and J is TRBJ1-4; 11 bases line up with TRBD1. Trimming at V came to 6 bases and at J to 8 bases, leaving 5 bases not matched to a gene. The CDR3 is 14 amino acids. Germline loops: CDR1 MDHEN, CDR2 SYDVKM. The CDR3 DNA reads TGTGCCAGCAGATCGGACAGGGGGCGGGAAAAACTGTTTTTT. Translated, it gives CASRSDRGREKLFF.

The chain recombines TRBV15 with TRBJ2-7, with D unclear. V lost 1 base and J lost 4, with 11 bases in between. Germline CDR1 LNHNV, CDR2 YYDKDF (reference sequence). CDR3 size: 14 residues. This CDR3 is CATSRAHGVYEQYF. The CDR3 DNA follows: TGTGCCACCAGCAGAGCTCACGGAGTTTACGAGCAGTACTTC.

V and J are TRBV11-2 and TRBJ2-1; D possibly corresponds to TRBD1 (5 bases). Germline CDR1 is SGHAT and CDR2 is FQNNGV. The CDR3 is made up of 11 amino acids. Trimming stripped 7 bases from V and 7 bases from J, with 8 bases between. The CDR3 here is CASTGFNEQFF. For the CDR3, the DNA is TGTGCCAGCACAGGGTTTAATGAGCAGTTCTTC.

This clone has only one observation. J is TRBJ2-7 and V is TRBV4-1; 8 nucleotides line up with TRBD2. The CDR3 is 15 amino acids. Looked up from germline, CDR1 is MGHRA and CDR2 is YSYEKL. The ends lost 4 bases at V and 2 bases at J; junction bases unmatched: 7. DNA of the CDR3: TGCGCCAGCAGCCTCGAGGAACTAGCGGCCTACGAGCAGTACTTC. Translation: CASSLEELAAYEQYF.

V gene TRBV27 combines with J gene TRBJ2-7, with TRBD2 identical over 7 bases. The CDR3 runs 15 residues. V lost 8 bases and J lost 4; bases outside the gene matches: 14. Germline lookup yields CDR1 MNHEY and CDR2 SMNVEV (reference sequence). The CDR3 DNA reads as TGTGCCAGCCCGCCCTTGAGGGACTACTTGTACGAGCAGTACTTC. Its translation: CASPPLRDYLYEQYF.